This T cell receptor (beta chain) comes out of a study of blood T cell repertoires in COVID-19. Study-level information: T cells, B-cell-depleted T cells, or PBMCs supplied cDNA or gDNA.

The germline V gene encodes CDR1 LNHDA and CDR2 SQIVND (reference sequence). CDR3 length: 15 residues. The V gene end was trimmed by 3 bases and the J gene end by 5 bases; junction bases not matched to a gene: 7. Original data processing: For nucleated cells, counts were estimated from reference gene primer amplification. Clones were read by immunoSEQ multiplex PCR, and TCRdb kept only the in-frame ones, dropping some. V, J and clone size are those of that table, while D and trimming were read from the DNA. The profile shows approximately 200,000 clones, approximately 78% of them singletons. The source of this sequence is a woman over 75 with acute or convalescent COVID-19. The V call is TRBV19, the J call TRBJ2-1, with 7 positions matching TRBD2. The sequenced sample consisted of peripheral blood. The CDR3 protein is CASSIRAGNNNEQFF. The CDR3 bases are TGTGCCAGTAGTATCCGAGCGGGGAATAACAATGAGCAGTTCTTC.